What follows are 15 T cell receptor beta chains derived from one specimen sequenced in a study of spatial heterogeneity in lung cancer. Time point defined: sample taken at primary tumor resection. Via MiXCR, TCRdb re-called the 5' RACE reads, giving one row per CDR3 protein. Here the sample spans 5,000 to 5,500 distinct CDR3 sequences, 4% to 5.5% being singletons. The sample consisted of normal lung tissue next to the tumor, taken at surgery. The receptors were sampled from a female donor with early-stage non-small cell lung cancer.

This clonotype occurred many times. The rearrangement links TRBV7-6 to TRBJ2-7, with D perhaps TRBD1 or TRBD2 (6 bases each). This CDR3 spans 16 amino acids. CDR1 SGHVS and CDR2 FNYEAQ come from the germline V gene. Deletions cut 2 bases from V and 4 bases from J, with 18 bases between. CDR3 amino acids: CASSLNGGQATYEQYF. DNA of the CDR3: TGTGCCAGCAGCTTAAATGGGGGGCAAGCGACGTACGAGCAGTACTTC.

This clonotype qualifies as medium-sized. The chain joins TRBV3-1 to TRBJ2-3; no reliable D call. CDR3 length: 14 amino acids. V gave up 0 bases and J gave up 6 bases, with 10 bases separating them. Per the germline V gene, CDR1 is LGHDT and CDR2 is YNNKEL (reference sequence). The CDR3 DNA follows: TGTGCCAGCAGCCAAGAGCAAACATGGGATACGCAGTATTTT. It specifies CASSQEQTWDTQYF.

This clonotype is classed as medium-sized. CDR3 in amino acids: CASSPVDTQYF. In nucleotides, the CDR3 is TGTGCCAGCAGCCCAGTAGATACGCAGTATTTT. The J gene is TRBJ2-3, the V gene TRBV7-2; D unclear. The length of the CDR3 is 11 residues. Looked up from germline, CDR1 is SGHTA and CDR2 is FQGNSA. With 5 bases removed from V and 5 bases from J, the gap between germline ends came to 5 bases. Full variable domain (remainder filled in from reference TRBV7-2 and TRBJ2-3): GAGVSQSPSNKVTEKGKDVELRCDPISGHTALYWYRQSLGQGLEFLIYFQGNSAPDKSGLPSDRFSAERTGGSVSTLTIQRTQQEDSAVYLCASSPVDTQYFGPGTRLTVL.

The table lists this clonotype with many counts. The chain links TRBV20-1 to TRBJ2-1; TRBD2 aligns across 13 bases. Germline trimming cut 1 base from V and 4 bases from J; bases unmatched to any gene: 1. This CDR3 has 15 amino acids. Germline CDR1 is DFQATT and CDR2 is SNEGSKA (reference sequence). As DNA, the CDR3 is TGCAGTGCTAGAGGGACTAGCGGGAGATACAATGAGCAGTTCTTC. Translated, it gives CSARGTSGRYNEQFF.

This clonotype is deemed medium-sized. This chain links TRBV14 with TRBJ2-6; D is ambiguous. Germline CDR1 is SGHDN and CDR2 is FVKESK. This CDR3 comprises 14 residues. Trimming removed 4 bases at V and 0 bases at J, with 4 bases between. This CDR3 is CASSRNSGANVLTF. CDR3 in DNA: TGTGCCAGCAGCCGTAACTCTGGGGCCAACGTCCTGACTTTC.

Comment on this clonotype: Given a much more abundant clone one base away, this may be a read error. This rearrangement joins TRBV6-1 to TRBJ1-2, with D unclear. Germline assignment: CDR1 MNHNS and CDR2 SASEGT. This CDR3 is 14 amino acids long. This CDR3 is CASRQLSETDGYNF. In DNA, the CDR3 is TGTGCCAGCAGGCAATTGAGTGAGACGGATGGCTACAACTTC.

This clonotype occurred many times. The chain has TRBV10-3 and TRBJ2-5; 11 nucleotides agree with TRBD1. The CDR3 totals 15 residues. V shed 3 bases and J 5 bases; nucleotides not matched to a gene: 5. In germline, CDR1 is ENHRY, CDR2 SYGVKD. CDR3 bases: TGTGCCATCAGTGACCACGGACAGGGGGCGGAGACCCAGTACTTC. It specifies CAISDHGQGAETQYF.

V is TRBV6-1 and J is TRBJ2-3; D is uncertain. The V gene lost 4 bases and the J gene lost 4 bases, with 12 bases spanning the gap. The CDR3 runs 14 residues. Looked up from germline, CDR1 is MNHNS and CDR2 is SASEGT. CDR3 coding DNA: TGTGCCAGCAGTGTAAGACTCCCACCAGATACGCAGTATTTT. It yields the protein CASSVRLPPDTQYF.

By frequency in the sample, this clonotype is medium-sized. V and J are TRBV4-2 and TRBJ2-7; D is unclear. With 2 bases removed from V and 5 bases from J, the gap between germline ends came to 13 bases. In germline, CDR1 is LGHNA, CDR2 YNFKEQ. The CDR3 length is 14 residues. CDR3 residues: CASSQFGQKNEQYF. The CDR3 DNA reads as TGTGCCAGCAGCCAATTCGGGCAGAAAAACGAGCAGTACTTC.

This clonotype is labeled as medium-sized. The chain combines TRBV10-3 with TRBJ2-3; 9 bases map to TRBD2. The CDR3 is 13 residues long. Germline-derived CDR1 and CDR2 are ENHRY and SYGVKD. The junction had 9 bases not matched to a gene; V was cut back by 10 bases and J by 7 bases. CDR3: CATIAGAGHTQYF. DNA of the CDR3: TGTGCCACCATAGCGGGAGCAGGACATACGCAGTATTTT.

This clonotype was seen ten or more times. J is TRBJ2-2 and V is TRBV7-2; no definite D call. The CDR3 runs to 13 residues. With 5 bases removed from V and 5 bases from J, the gap between germline ends came to 9 bases. The V gene's germline CDR1 is SGHTA and CDR2 FQGNSA. CDR3 in DNA: TGTGCCAGCAGCGCCGCCCGAACCGGGGAGCTGTTTTTT. The encoded protein is CASSAARTGELFF.

In its sample, this clonotype is medium-sized. The V call is TRBV4-1, the J call TRBJ2-7; 9 bases map to TRBD1. Trimming at V came to 4 bases and at J to 4 bases, leaving 5 bases not matched to a gene. From germline, CDR1 is MGHRA and CDR2 YSYEKL. The CDR3 consists of 14 residues. CDR3 in DNA: TGCGCCAGCAGCCCCAGACAGGGGGGATACGAGCAGTACTTC. It translates to CASSPRQGGYEQYF.

This clonotype is labeled medium-sized. The chain couples TRBV5-1 to TRBJ2-6, with D perhaps TRBD2 (5 bases). The V end lost 3 bases, the J end lost 0 bases, and 7 bases lay between the germline ends. The CDR3 contains 15 residues. Germline loops: CDR1 SGHRS, CDR2 YFSETQ. CDR3 sequence (DNA): TGCGCCAGCAGCTGGAGGATCTCTGGGGCCAACGTCCTGACTTTC. Translated: CASSWRISGANVLTF.

This clonotype is medium-sized within its sample. The rearrangement joins TRBV2 to TRBJ1-6; no firm D call. With 4 bases removed from V and 12 bases from J, the gap between germline ends came to 13 bases. CDR3 length equals 13 residues. CDR1 is SNHLY and CDR2 is FYNNEI in the germline V gene. The CDR3 loop is CASSVSTPVPLHF. The CDR3 DNA reads TGTGCCAGCAGTGTTTCGACACCCGTACCCCTCCACTTT.

This clonotype has a count of ten or more. J is TRBJ2-7 and V is TRBV29-1; D is ambiguous. Trimming left V 6 bases short and J 2 bases short, with 8 bases between. Germline CDR1 SQVTM, CDR2 ANQGSEA. The length of the CDR3 is 11 residues. The CDR3 reads CSVAGTYEQYF. As DNA, the CDR3 is TGCAGCGTCGCCGGAACCTACGAGCAGTACTTC.